This T cell receptor (beta chain) appears in the sequencing data of a study of blood T cell repertoires in COVID-19. The data were produced by immunoSEQ multiplex PCR, yet TCRdb's version contains in-frame clones alone and is incomplete. The sample has 250,000 to 350,000 clones, about 85% seen once; the top ten hold 4.5% to 7%. The CDR3 has 14 amino acids. Trimming cost V 0 bases and J 7 bases, with 10 bases left between them. Germline V gene sequence: CDR1 SGHTS, CDR2 YDEGEE. The specimen sequenced was PBMCs or T cells enriched from blood (not recorded which). This chain connects TRBV5-8 to TRBJ2-2; no firm D call. The clonotype was recovered from a woman between 25 and 40 years old who had recovered from COVID-19. CDR3 sequence (DNA): TGTGCCAGCAGCTTGGTGCTAGTCTACGGGGAGCTGTTTTTT. Protein sequence: CASSLVLVYGELFF.